Described below is a single TCR beta chain sequence and its context. What it binds is unknown. The CDR3 extends over 15 amino acids. Per the germline V gene, CDR1 is DFQATT and CDR2 is SNEGSKA (reference sequence). V trimming: 7 bases; J trimming: 0 bases; junction bases outside the gene matches: 10. The source of the sample is a study of blood T cells in healthy people across ages. The use of a sample-barcoded 5' primer and a J-beta primer mix characterized a second PCR of about 7 to 12 cycles. Researchers report that each sample yielded at least 2.5 million CDR3-containing paired-end reads. Each CDR3 protein gets one entry after TCRdb re-called the 5' RACE reads with MiXCR. Of under 850,000 distinct CDR3 sequences listed, 35% to 40% are singletons. Approximately 10 milliliters was the volume of peripheral blood drawn from each donor. Per sample, no less than 5 micrograms of total RNA were extracted.

General observations from the study: Estimated diversity across one million T cells was deemed an underestimate.

The sample comprised blood. The chain joins TRBV20-1 to TRBJ2-3, with 7 bases identical to TRBD2. The sequence was collected from a man aged 18 to 30 in good health. The CDR3 sequence: CSVRASGESTDTQYF. In DNA, the CDR3 is TGCAGTGTTAGGGCCAGCGGGGAAAGCACAGATACGCAGTATTTT.